This T cell receptor beta chain is from a study of blood T cell repertoires in COVID-19. Study summary: From the United States, Italy and Spain came samples of acute and convalescent COVID-19. Sample material is recorded as cDNA or gDNA derived from T cells, B-cell-depleted T cells, or PBMCs.

Generated by immunoSEQ multiplex PCR, the TCRdb table keeps only in-frame clones and is missing some. This table holds approximately 20,000 clones, around 82% found once. The germline CDR1 and CDR2 sequences are LGHNA and YNFKEQ. This CDR3 is built from 16 residues. Trimming removed 1 base from V and 10 bases from J, with 17 bases in between. The TCR was taken from a man in his sixties with active COVID-19. The material sequenced was peripheral blood. The chain is built from TRBV4-2 and TRBJ1-6, with D maybe TRBD1 (6 bases). The CDR3 reads CASSQVAGQVESPLHF. CDR3 DNA: TGTGCCAGCAGCCAAGTAGCGGGACAAGTGGAATCACCCCTCCACTTT.